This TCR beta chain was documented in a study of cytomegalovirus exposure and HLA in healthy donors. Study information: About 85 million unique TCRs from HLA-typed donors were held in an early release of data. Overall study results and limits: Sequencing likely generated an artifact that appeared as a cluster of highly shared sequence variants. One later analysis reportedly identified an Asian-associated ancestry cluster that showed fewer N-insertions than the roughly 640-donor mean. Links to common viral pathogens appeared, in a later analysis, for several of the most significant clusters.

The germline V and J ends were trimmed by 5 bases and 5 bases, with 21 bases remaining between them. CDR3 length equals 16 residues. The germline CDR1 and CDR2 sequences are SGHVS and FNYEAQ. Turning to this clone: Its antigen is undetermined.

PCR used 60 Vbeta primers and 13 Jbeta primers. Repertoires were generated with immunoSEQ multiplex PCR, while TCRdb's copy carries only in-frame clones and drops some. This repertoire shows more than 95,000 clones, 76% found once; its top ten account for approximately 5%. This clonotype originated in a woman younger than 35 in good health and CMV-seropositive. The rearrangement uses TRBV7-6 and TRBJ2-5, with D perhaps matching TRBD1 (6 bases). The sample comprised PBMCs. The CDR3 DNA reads TGTGCCAGCAGCGAGGACAGAGGACGGTTCAGGGAGACCCAGTACTTC. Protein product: CASSEDRGRFRETQYF.